This T cell receptor beta chain originates from a study of blood T cell repertoires in COVID-19. The ends lost 6 bases at V and 0 bases at J; junction bases unmatched: 8. CDR1 KGHSH and CDR2 LQKENI come from the germline V gene. The CDR3 is made up of 18 amino acids. In this sample, this clone turned up a few times. The method was immunoSEQ multiplex PCR; TCRdb's version includes in-frame clones alone and lacks a portion of them. The sample includes hundreds of thousands of clones, 80% to 85% seen only once; the top ten take about 5%. The sequencing input was PBMCs or T cells enriched from blood (not recorded which). The chain uses TRBV18 and TRBJ1-6; 10 bases line up with TRBD1. This TCR was recovered from a man aged 35-49 years who had been exposed to COVID-19. In DNA, the CDR3 is TGTGCCAGCTCCCCGTATGGACAGGGGGTCTCCTATAATTCACCCCTCCACTTT. It yields the protein CASSPYGQGVSYNSPLHF. Full variable domain (remainder filled in from reference TRBV18 and TRBJ1-6): NAGVMQNPRHLVRRRGQEARLRCSPMKGHSHVYWYRQLPEEGLKFMVYLQKENIIDESGMPKERFSAEFPKEGPSILRIQQVVRGDSAAYFCASSPYGQGVSYNSPLHFGNGTRLTVT.